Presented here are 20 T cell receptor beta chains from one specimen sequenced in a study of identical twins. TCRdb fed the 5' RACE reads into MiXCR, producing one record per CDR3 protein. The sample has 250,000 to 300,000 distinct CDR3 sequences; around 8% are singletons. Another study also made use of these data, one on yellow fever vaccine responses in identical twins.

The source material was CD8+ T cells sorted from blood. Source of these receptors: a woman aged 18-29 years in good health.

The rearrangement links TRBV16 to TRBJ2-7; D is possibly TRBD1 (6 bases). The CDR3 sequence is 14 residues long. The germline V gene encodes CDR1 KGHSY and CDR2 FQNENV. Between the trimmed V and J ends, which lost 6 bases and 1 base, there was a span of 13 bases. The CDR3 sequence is CASSGAGASYEQYF. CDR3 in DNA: TGTGCCAGCAGTGGGGCAGGGGCTTCCTACGAGCAGTACTTC.

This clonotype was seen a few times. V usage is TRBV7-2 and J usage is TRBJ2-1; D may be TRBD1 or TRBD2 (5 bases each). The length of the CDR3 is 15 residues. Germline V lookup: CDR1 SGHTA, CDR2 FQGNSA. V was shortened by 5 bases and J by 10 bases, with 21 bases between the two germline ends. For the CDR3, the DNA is TGTGCCAGCAGCCCGATAGGGACGCCGGGAAGGGAGCAGTTCTTC. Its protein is CASSPIGTPGREQFF.

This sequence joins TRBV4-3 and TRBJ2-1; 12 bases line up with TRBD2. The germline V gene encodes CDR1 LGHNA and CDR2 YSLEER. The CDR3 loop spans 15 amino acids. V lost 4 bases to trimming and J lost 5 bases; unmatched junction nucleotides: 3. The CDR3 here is CASSLLAGGNNEQFF. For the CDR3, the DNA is TGCGCCAGCAGCCTCCTAGCGGGAGGGAACAATGAGCAGTTCTTC.

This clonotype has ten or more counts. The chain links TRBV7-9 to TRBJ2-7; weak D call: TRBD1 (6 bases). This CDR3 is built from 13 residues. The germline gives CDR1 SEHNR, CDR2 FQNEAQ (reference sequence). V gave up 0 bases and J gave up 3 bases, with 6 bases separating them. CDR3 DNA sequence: TGTGCCAGCAGCTTAGCACAGGGCTACGAGCAGTACTTC. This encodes CASSLAQGYEQYF.

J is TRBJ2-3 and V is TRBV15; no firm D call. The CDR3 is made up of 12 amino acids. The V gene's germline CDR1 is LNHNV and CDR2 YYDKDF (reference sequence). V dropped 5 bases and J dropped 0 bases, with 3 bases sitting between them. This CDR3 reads CATSLSTDTQYF. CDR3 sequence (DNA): TGTGCCACCAGCCTCAGCACAGATACGCAGTATTTT.

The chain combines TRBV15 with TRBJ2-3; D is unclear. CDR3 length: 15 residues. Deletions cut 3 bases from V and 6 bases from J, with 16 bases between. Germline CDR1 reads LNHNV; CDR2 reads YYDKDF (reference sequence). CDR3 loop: CATSRLPRPGDTQYF. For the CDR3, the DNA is TGTGCCACCAGCAGGTTGCCGCGACCCGGGGATACGCAGTATTTT. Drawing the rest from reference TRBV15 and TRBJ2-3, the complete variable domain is DAMVIQNPRYQVTQFGKPVTLSCSQTLNHNVMYWYQQKSSQAPKLLFHYYDKDFNNEADTPDNFQSRRPNTSFCFLDIRSPGLGDTAMYLCATSRLPRPGDTQYFGPGTRLTVL.

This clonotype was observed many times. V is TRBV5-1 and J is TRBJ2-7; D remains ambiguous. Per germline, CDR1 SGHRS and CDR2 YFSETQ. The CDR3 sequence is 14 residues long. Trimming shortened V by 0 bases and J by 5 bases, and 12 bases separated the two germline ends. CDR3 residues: CASSLEADQNEQYF. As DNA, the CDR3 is TGCGCCAGCAGCTTGGAGGCAGACCAAAACGAGCAGTACTTC.

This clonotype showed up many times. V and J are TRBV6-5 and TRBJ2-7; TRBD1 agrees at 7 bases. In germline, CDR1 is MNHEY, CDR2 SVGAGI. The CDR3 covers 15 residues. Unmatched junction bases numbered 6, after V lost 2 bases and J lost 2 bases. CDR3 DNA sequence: TGTGCCAGCAGTTACGGCTCGGGACAGACCTACGAGCAGTACTTC. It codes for CASSYGSGQTYEQYF.

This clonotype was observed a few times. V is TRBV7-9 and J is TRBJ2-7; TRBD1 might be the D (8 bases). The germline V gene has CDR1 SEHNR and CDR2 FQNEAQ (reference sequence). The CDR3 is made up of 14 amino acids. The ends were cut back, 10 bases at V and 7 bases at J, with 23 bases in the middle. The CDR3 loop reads CAIPNLDRGGEQYF. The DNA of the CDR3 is TGTGCCATCCCCAACCTAGACAGGGGAGGGGAGCAGTACTTC.

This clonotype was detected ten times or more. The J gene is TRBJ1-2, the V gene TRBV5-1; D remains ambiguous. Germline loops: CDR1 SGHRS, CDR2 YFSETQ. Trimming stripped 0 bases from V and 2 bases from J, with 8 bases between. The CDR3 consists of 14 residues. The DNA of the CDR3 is TGCGCCAGCAGCTTGGAGGGTTCGAACTATGGCTACACCTTC. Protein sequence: CASSLEGSNYGYTF.

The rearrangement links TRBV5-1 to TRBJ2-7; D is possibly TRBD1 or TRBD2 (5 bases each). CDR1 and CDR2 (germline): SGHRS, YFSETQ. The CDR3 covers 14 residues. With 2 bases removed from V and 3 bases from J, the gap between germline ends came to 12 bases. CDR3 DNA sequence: TGCGCCAGCAGCTTATGGGACCGAGACTACGAGCAGTACTTC. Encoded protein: CASSLWDRDYEQYF.

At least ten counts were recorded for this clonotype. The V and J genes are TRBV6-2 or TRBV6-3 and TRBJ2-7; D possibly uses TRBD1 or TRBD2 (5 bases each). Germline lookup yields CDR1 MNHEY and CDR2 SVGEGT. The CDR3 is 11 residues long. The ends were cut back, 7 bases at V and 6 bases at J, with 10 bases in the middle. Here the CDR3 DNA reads TGTGCCAGCACCTCGGGGCCCGAGCAGTACTTC. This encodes CASTSGPEQYF.

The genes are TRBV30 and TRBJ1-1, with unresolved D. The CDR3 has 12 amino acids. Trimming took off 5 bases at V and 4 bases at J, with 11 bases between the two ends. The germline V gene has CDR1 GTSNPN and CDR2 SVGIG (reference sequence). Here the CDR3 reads CAWDLTGTEAFF. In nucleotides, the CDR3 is TGTGCCTGGGACTTGACGGGCACTGAAGCTTTCTTT.

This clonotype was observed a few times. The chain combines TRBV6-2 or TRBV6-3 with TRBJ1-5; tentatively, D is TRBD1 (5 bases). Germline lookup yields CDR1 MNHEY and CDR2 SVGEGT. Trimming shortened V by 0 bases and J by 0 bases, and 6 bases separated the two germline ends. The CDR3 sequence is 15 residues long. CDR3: CASSYSTDSNQPQHF. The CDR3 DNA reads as TGTGCCAGCAGTTACTCGACAGATAGCAATCAGCCCCAGCATTTT.

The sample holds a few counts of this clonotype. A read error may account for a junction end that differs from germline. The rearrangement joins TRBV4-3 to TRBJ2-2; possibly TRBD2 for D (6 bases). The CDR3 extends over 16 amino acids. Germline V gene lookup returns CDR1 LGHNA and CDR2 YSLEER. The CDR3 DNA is TGCGCCAGCAGCCAAGATCGTGGAGGGGTCACCGGGGAGCTGTCTTTT. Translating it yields CASSQDRGGVTGELSF.

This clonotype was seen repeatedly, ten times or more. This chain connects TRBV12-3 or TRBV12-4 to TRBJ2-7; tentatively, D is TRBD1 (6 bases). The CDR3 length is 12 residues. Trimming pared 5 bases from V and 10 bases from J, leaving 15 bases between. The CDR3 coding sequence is TGTGCCAGCAGTAACGGACAGACCCAACAGTACTTC. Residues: CASSNGQTQQYF.

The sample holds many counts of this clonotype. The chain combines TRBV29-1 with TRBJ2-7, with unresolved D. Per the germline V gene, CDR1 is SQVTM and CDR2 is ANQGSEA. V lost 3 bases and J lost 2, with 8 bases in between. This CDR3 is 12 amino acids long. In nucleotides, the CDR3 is TGCAGCGTTGAGGTGGAAACCTACGAGCAGTACTTC. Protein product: CSVEVETYEQYF.

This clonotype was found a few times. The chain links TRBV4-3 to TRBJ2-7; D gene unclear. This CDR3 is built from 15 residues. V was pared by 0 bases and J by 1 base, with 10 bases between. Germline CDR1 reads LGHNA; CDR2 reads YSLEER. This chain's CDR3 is CASSQDAGGSYEQYF. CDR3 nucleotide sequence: TGCGCCAGCAGCCAAGATGCTGGTGGATCCTACGAGCAGTACTTC.

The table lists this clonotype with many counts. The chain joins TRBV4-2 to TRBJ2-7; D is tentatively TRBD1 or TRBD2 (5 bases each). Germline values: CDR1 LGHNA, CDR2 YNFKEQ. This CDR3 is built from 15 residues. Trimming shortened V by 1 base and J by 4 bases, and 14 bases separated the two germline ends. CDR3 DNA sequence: TGTGCCAGCAGCCAAGTAGTGGGGGAAACATACGAGCAGTACTTC. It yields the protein CASSQVVGETYEQYF.

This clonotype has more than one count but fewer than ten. The CDR3 protein is CSAVPPETGNTIYF. The CDR3 region has the DNA TGCAGTGCTGTCCCCCCCGAAACTGGAAACACCATATATTTT. The gene calls are TRBV20-1 and TRBJ1-3; D gene uncertain. The CDR3 consists of 14 residues. Trimming removed 5 bases from V and 2 bases from J, with 13 bases in between. CDR1 is DFQATT and CDR2 is SNEGSKA in the germline V gene (reference sequence).